These T cell receptor beta chains were read from a single sample in a study of human T cells and chemical hapten exposure. Via MiXCR, TCRdb re-called the reads, giving one row per CDR3 protein. The sample records around 120,000 distinct CDR3 sequences, about 7.7% being singletons. Sequencing used whole blood. Receptors originate from a human donor in good health. Some clones in this sample may be carry-over from other donors' samples. Each CDR3 is given with its conserved first and last residue. The order of the fields is V gene, clone size, D gene, J gene, CDR3 DNA, CDR3 protein. D genes are given only for firm matches. Clone size is given for some rows only: seen once, a few or many times, or a class if the clone is expanded.

TRBV3-1	many	TRBD2	TRBJ2-1	TGTGCCAGCAGCCAACTCCTCCGGACTAGCGGGGGTTTTACTGAGCAGTTCTTC	CASSQLLRTSGGFTEQFF
TRBV12-3/TRBV12-4	few	.	TRBJ1-2	TGTGCCAGCACCCCCCGGGGCGGCAGGGGTTATACCTTC	CASTPRGGRGYTF
TRBV5-1	many	.	TRBJ2-2	TGCGCCAGCAGCTTGGTCGGGGCCGGCACCGGGGAGCTGTTTTTT	CASSLVGAGTGELFF
TRBV7-9	.	TRBD1	TRBJ1-1	TGTGCCAGCAGCTTAGCCGGGACAGAAACCCGTTTGAACACTGAAGCTTTCTTT	CASSLAGTETRLNTEAFF
TRBV6-5	.	.	TRBJ1-1	TGTGCCAGCAGTTACTCGATAGCCTCCACTGAAGCTTTCTTT	CASSYSIASTEAFF
TRBV20-1	many	TRBD1	TRBJ1-5	TGCAGTGCTTACGACAGGGCAAATCAGCCCCAGCATTTT	CSAYDRANQPQHF
TRBV29-1	many	TRBD1	TRBJ1-1	TGCAGCGTTGACCGCAGGGGGCTCGCTGAAGCTTTCTTT	CSVDRRGLAEAFF
TRBV3-1	many	TRBD1	TRBJ2-6	TGTGCCAGCAGCCAAGATCCTACAGGGGTAGGGGCCAACGTCCTGACTTTC	CASSQDPTGVGANVLTF
TRBV12-3/TRBV12-4	many	.	TRBJ2-7	TGTGCCAGCAGTTCCCGGGACTACGAGCAGTACTTC	CASSSRDYEQYF
TRBV15	many	.	TRBJ1-2	TGTGCCACCAGCAGAGATCTCGACCGTGAATACTATGGCTACACCTTC	CATSRDLDREYYGYTF
TRBV20-1	few	TRBD1	TRBJ2-2	TGCAGTGCTAGAGCTCGACAGGGAACCGGGGAGCTGTTTTTT	CSARARQGTGELFF
TRBV7-2	.	TRBD1	TRBJ1-6	TGTGCCAGCAGCTTCCGGGACAGAGATTCACCCCTCCACTTT	CASSFRDRDSPLHF
TRBV10-3	few	.	TRBJ1-1	TGTGCCATCAGTGAGGGGGGGCAACTGAACACTGAAGCTTTCTTT	CAISEGGQLNTEAFF
TRBV6-5	many	TRBD1	TRBJ1-1	TGTGCCAGCAGCCGCTCAAGGGGGCTGAACACTGAAGCTTTCTTT	CASSRSRGLNTEAFF
TRBV19	once	.	TRBJ2-5	TGTGCCAGTAGTAAACTAGAGGCGGAGACCCAGTACTTC	CASSKLEAETQYF
TRBV28	many	TRBD1	TRBJ1-2	TGTGCCAGCAGTCGTGACAGGGGGCATGGCTACACCTTC	CASSRDRGHGYTF
TRBV27	.	TRBD1	TRBJ1-6	TGTGCCAGTGCCGGGACAGGGGATGCCCTTTATAATTCACCCCTCCACTTT	CASAGTGDALYNSPLHF
TRBV6-1	few	.	TRBJ2-2	TGTGCCAGCAGTGAACAAGGCACCGGGGAGCTGTTTTTT	CASSEQGTGELFF
TRBV4-1	many	TRBD1	TRBJ2-3	TGCGCCAGCAGCCAAGGACGGGATGGGACAGGGGGGGAGTCGGATACGCAGTATTTT	CASSQGRDGTGGESDTQYF
TRBV5-1	many	.	TRBJ1-5	TGCGCCAGCAGCATGGAGGGGGGCAATCAGCCCCAGCATTTT	CASSMEGGNQPQHF
TRBV27	many	.	TRBJ1-2	TGTGCCAGCAGTTTGGCACGGAACTATGGCTACACCTTC	CASSLARNYGYTF
TRBV27	.	.	TRBJ2-7	TGTGCCAGCAGTTTATCGGAAGGGACCGCGGCCTACGAGCAGTACTTC	CASSLSEGTAAYEQYF
TRBV20-1	many	.	TRBJ2-5	TGCAGTGCTGGGGGAGAGACCCAGTACTTC	CSAGGETQYF
TRBV7-9	many	.	TRBJ2-1	TGTGCCAGCAGCTTAGGACTAGTGGTCTCCCATGAGCAGTTCTTC	CASSLGLVVSHEQFF
TRBV27	.	.	TRBJ1-5	TGTGCCAGCAGTTTATCGCGGTCGGGGGGCTACAATCAGCCCCAGCATTTT	CASSLSRSGGYNQPQHF
TRBV6-5	many	.	TRBJ1-2	TGTGCCAGCAGTACCCTTAGGACCCTCTATGGCTACACCTTC	CASSTLRTLYGYTF